This TCR beta chain was sequenced during a study of vaccination and CD4 T cells after COVID-19. As for this clonotype: Its antigen is not identified.

V shed 1 base and J shed 7 bases, with 16 bases lying between them. The CDR3 length is 15 residues. Germline CDR1 SGHTA, CDR2 FQGNSA. Specified treatment: approximately nine-day PBMC culture with coronavirus spike peptide pools or control peptides (ViraFEST assay). Scientists ran DNA taken from cultured CD4+ T cells through the Oncomine TCR Beta short-read assay for sequencing. TCRdb redid the calling of the PCR reads with MiXCR, one entry per CDR3 protein. This table holds roughly 10,000 distinct CDR3 sequences, approximately 52% found once. The J gene is TRBJ2-5, the V gene TRBV7-2, with D tentatively TRBD1 (6 bases). The sample was CD4+ T cells from blood, cultured in vitro. This receptor was obtained from a human donor who had recovered from COVID-19. The CDR3 nucleotides are TGTGCCAGCAGCTTAGTAACCAGGGGCCATGCGACCCAGTACTTC. The encoded protein is CASSLVTRGHATQYF. The full variable domain, in which reference TRBV7-2 and TRBJ2-5 provide the parts outside the CDR3, is GAGVSQSPSNKVTEKGKDVELRCDPISGHTALYWYRQSLGQGLEFLIYFQGNSAPDKSGLPSDRFSAERTGGSVSTLTIQRTQQEDSAVYLCASSLVTRGHATQYFGPGTRLLVL.